Each of the 29 T cell receptor beta chains below was sequenced from the same sample in a study of preoperative IRX-2 immunotherapy in early breast cancer. The method was immunoSEQ multiplex PCR; TCRdb's version includes in-frame clones alone and lacks a portion of them. The top ten clones hold over 2% of a sample with some 99,000 clones, about nine tenths of them seen once. Treatment here: preoperative locoregional IRX-2 cytokine immunotherapy. The source material was tumor tissue, sampled after IRX-2 immunotherapy. Receptor source: a human donor with breast cancer.

In nucleotides, the CDR3 is TGCGCCAGCAGTTTTCTACAGAGTCCGGAGACCCAGTACTTC. Translated, it gives CASSFLQSPETQYF. The V call is TRBV10-2, the J call TRBJ2-5; the D is unclear. Deletions cut 5 bases from V and 5 bases from J, with 15 bases between. Germline assignment: CDR1 WSHSY and CDR2 SAAADI. The length of the CDR3 is 14 residues.

The V call is TRBV19, the J call TRBJ2-1; 10 bases line up with TRBD1. Germline V gene data show CDR1 as LNHDA and CDR2 as SQIVND (reference sequence). The V segment lost 9 bases and the J segment 5 bases; nucleotides outside the gene matches: 7. CDR3 size: 14 residues. The CDR3 region has the DNA TGTGCCAGCCAGCTCGGGACAGGGGACAATGAGCAGTTCTTC. Amino acids: CASQLGTGDNEQFF.

The chain uses TRBV5-1 and TRBJ2-1, with 8 bases lining up with TRBD1. This CDR3 contains 14 residues. The germline V gene has CDR1 SGHRS and CDR2 YFSETQ. The junction had 7 bases not matched to a gene; V was cut back by 3 bases and J by 8 bases. CDR3 DNA sequence: TGCGCCAGCAGCTCTGGACAGGGTTCACATGAGCAGTTCTTC. This sequence encodes CASSSGQGSHEQFF.

This chain uses TRBV28 with TRBJ2-7; D ambiguous. The germline V gene has CDR1 MDHEN and CDR2 SYDVKM. The CDR3 contains 17 residues. V gave up 6 bases and J gave up 3 bases, with 24 bases separating them. This CDR3 is CASSINSGSTRLYEQYF. CDR3 nucleotides: TGTGCCAGCAGCATTAATTCAGGCTCTACGAGGCTCTACGAGCAGTACTTC.

This clone was recorded only once. V usage is TRBV18 and J usage is TRBJ2-7; a possible D gene is TRBD1 (5 bases). The CDR3 extends over 15 amino acids. V was trimmed by 1 base and J by 2 bases, leaving 12 bases between them. Germline V gene sequence: CDR1 KGHSH, CDR2 LQKENI. The CDR3 nucleotides read TGTGCCAGCTCACCACGGCAGGGTGAACCCTACGAGCAGTACTTC. This codes for CASSPRQGEPYEQYF. The entire variable domain, with the rest obtained from reference TRBV18 and TRBJ2-7, is as follows: NAGVMQNPRHLVRRRGQEARLRCSPMKGHSHVYWYRQLPEEGLKFMVYLQKENIIDESGMPKERFSAEFPKEGPSILRIQQVVRGDSAAYFCASSPRQGEPYEQYFGPGTRLTVT.

This chain uses TRBV18 with TRBJ2-5, with 10 nucleotides matching TRBD2. Looked up from germline, CDR1 is KGHSH and CDR2 is LQKENI. This CDR3 comprises 16 residues. J lost 5 bases, V lost 2 bases, and 8 bases had no gene match. CDR3 sequence: CASSPKASGSGETQYF. Here the CDR3 DNA reads TGTGCCAGCTCACCAAAGGCTAGCGGGAGTGGGGAGACCCAGTACTTC.

J is TRBJ1-1 and V is TRBV28; unclear D gene. Trimming pared 3 bases from V and 6 bases from J, leaving 11 bases between. The CDR3 covers 13 residues. The germline gives CDR1 MDHEN, CDR2 SYDVKM. This CDR3 is CASSLVQTPEAFF. The CDR3 bases are TGTGCCAGCAGTTTGGTACAGACGCCTGAAGCTTTCTTT. Drawing the rest from reference TRBV28 and TRBJ1-1, the complete variable domain is DVKVTQSSRYLVKRTGEKVFLECVQDMDHENMFWYRQDPGLGLRLIYFSYDVKMKEKGDIPEGYSVSREKKERFSLILESASTNQTSMYLCASSLVQTPEAFFGQGTRLTVV.

This clone was found once. The gene calls are TRBV6-7 and TRBJ2-5; 10 bases agree with TRBD1. TRBV6-7 is classed as an ORF, of uncertain function. This CDR3 comprises 16 residues. V lost 6 bases, J lost 5 bases, and 12 bases stayed unmatched. The CDR3 sequence is CASRISLTGGYETQYF. DNA for the CDR3: TGTGCCAGCAGAATTTCGTTGACAGGGGGCTATGAGACCCAGTACTTC.

The genes are TRBV6-8 and TRBJ1-5; D possibly corresponds to TRBD1 (6 bases). Germline CDR1 MNHGY, CDR2 SAAAGT. The CDR3 is 14 amino acids. V lost 6 bases and J 4 bases, leaving 13 bases between the germline ends. As DNA, the CDR3 is TGTGCCAGCAGCCCCGGACAGAAGAATCAGCCCCAGCATTTT. Translating it yields CASSPGQKNQPQHF.

The V and J genes are TRBV30 and TRBJ2-2, with TRBD1 as a possible D gene (6 bases). The CDR3 consists of 14 residues. CDR1 and CDR2 from the germline V gene are GTSNPN and SVGIG (reference sequence). V was pared by 3 bases and J by 1 base, with 9 bases between. CDR3 coding DNA: TGTGCCTGGAGGACAGGCGGGAACACCGGGGAGCTGTTTTTT. This encodes CAWRTGGNTGELFF.

The chain is built from TRBV30 and TRBJ2-2, with 12 bases that match TRBD2. V shed 5 bases, J shed 7 bases, and the junction held 5 bases outside the gene matches. This CDR3 has 14 amino acids. Per germline, CDR1 GTSNPN and CDR2 SVGIG (reference sequence). CDR3 sequence (DNA): TGTGCCTGGGCCTTACTAGCGGGAGGCGGGGAGCTGTTTTTT. It is translated as CAWALLAGGGELFF.

V and J are TRBV6-8 and TRBJ2-5; 13 bases agree with TRBD2. V trimming: 8 bases; J trimming: 0 bases; junction bases outside the gene matches: 9. Germline CDR1 and CDR2: MNHGY and SAAAGT. The CDR3 covers 17 residues. The CDR3 is CASSRTSGSPYQETQYF. The CDR3 nucleotides are TGTGCCAGCTCCCGGACTAGCGGGAGCCCGTACCAAGAGACCCAGTACTTC.

This rearrangement joins TRBV7-1 to TRBJ2-3, with 9 bases fitting TRBD2. TRBV7-1 is identified as an open reading frame with a role that is uncertain. J was trimmed by 0 bases and V by 4 bases; bases with no gene match: 11. This CDR3 spans 18 amino acids. The DNA of the CDR3 is TGTGCCAGCAGCTTGGGGCTAGCGGGACGCGGTAGCACAGATACGCAGTATTTT. Amino acid sequence: CASSLGLAGRGSTDTQYF.

For the CDR3, the DNA is TGTGCCAGCAGGGGTTGGCGGGGGAGCACAGATACGCAGTATTTT. Its translation is CASRGWRGSTDTQYF. V and J are TRBV28 and TRBJ2-3; 7 bases fit TRBD2. V gave up 6 bases and J gave up 0 bases; unmatched junction bases: 6. The germline gives CDR1 MDHEN, CDR2 SYDVKM. The CDR3 has 15 residues. The entire variable domain, with the rest obtained from reference TRBV28 and TRBJ2-3, is as follows: DVKVTQSSRYLVKRTGEKVFLECVQDMDHENMFWYRQDPGLGLRLIYFSYDVKMKEKGDIPEGYSVSREKKERFSLILESASTNQTSMYLCASRGWRGSTDTQYFGPGTRLTVL.

The V gene is TRBV12-5, the J gene TRBJ1-2; no reliable D call. Per the germline V gene, CDR1 is LGHNT and CDR2 is FRNRAP. The CDR3 contains 12 residues. The V and J ends lost 1 base and 7 bases respectively, with 7 bases between them. The CDR3 loop is CASGLEPVGYTF. The DNA of the CDR3 is TGTGCTAGTGGTTTGGAGCCGGTTGGCTACACCTTC.

The gene calls are TRBV29-1 and TRBJ1-1; unclear D gene. V lost 1 base and J lost 1, with 7 bases in between. This CDR3 spans 13 amino acids. Germline V CDR1 and CDR2: SQVTM, ANQGSEA. DNA for the CDR3: TGCAGCGTTGAAGTCCTCGGGAACACTGAAGCTTTCTTT. This translates into CSVEVLGNTEAFF. The variable domain in full, with the rest retrieved from reference TRBV29-1 and TRBJ1-1, is SAVISQKPSRDICQRGTSLTIQCQVDSQVTMMFWYRQQPGQSLTLIATANQGSEATYESGFVIDKFPISRPNLTFSTLTVSNMSPEDSSIYLCSVEVLGNTEAFFGQGTRLTVV.

This clone was seen more than once but under ten times. The V call is TRBV11-3, the J call TRBJ1-4; 8 bases line up with TRBD1. Germline V gene lookup returns CDR1 SGHNT and CDR2 YENEEA. This CDR3 contains 14 residues. J lost 8 bases, V lost 7 bases, and 9 bases had no gene match. As DNA, the CDR3 is TGTGCCAGCAACCCGACAGGGGTTGGAGAAAAACTGTTTTTT. The encoded protein is CASNPTGVGEKLFF.

The gene calls are TRBV5-1 and TRBJ1-5; D not resolved. CDR3 length: 14 residues. CDR1 and CDR2 (germline): SGHRS, YFSETQ. Between the trimmed V and J ends, which lost 3 bases and 1 base, there was a span of 8 bases. The CDR3 protein is CASSYGESNQPQHF. DNA for the CDR3: TGCGCCAGCAGCTATGGGGAAAGCAATCAGCCCCAGCATTTT.

The gene calls are TRBV2 and TRBJ2-5, with 10 bases aligning to TRBD2. The V and J ends lost 5 bases and 5 bases, in that order; junction bases with no gene match: 8. In germline, CDR1 is SNHLY, CDR2 FYNNEI. The CDR3 runs 15 residues. CDR3 protein: CASSKSGGVVETQYF. The CDR3, as DNA: TGTGCCAGCAGTAAAAGCGGGGGGGTTGTGGAGACCCAGTACTTC.

CDR3 nucleotide sequence: TGCGCCAGCAGCCCCGAGGTGTCCGCAAGACAAGAGACCCAGTACTTC. Translating it yields CASSPEVSARQETQYF. The rearrangement links TRBV5-1 to TRBJ2-5; D gene ambiguous. Trimming cost V 4 bases and J 2 bases, with 18 bases left between them. The CDR3 is 16 amino acids. CDR1 and CDR2 from the germline V gene are SGHRS and YFSETQ.

The chain joins TRBV19 to TRBJ2-2; D is undetermined. The CDR3 is 15 residues long. Deletions cut 6 bases from V and 2 bases from J, with 13 bases between. Germline lookup yields CDR1 LNHDA and CDR2 SQIVND (reference sequence). The CDR3: CASRLGNFNTGELFF. The CDR3 DNA is TGTGCCAGTAGGCTGGGTAACTTTAACACCGGGGAGCTGTTTTTT.

The chain carries TRBV29-1 and TRBJ1-2; the D is unclear. CDR1 is SQVTM, CDR2 ANQGSEA, per germline. The germline V and J ends were trimmed by 7 bases and 2 bases, with 11 bases remaining between them. CDR3 size: 12 residues. CDR3 DNA: TGCAGCGCCGGCCGGGGAAACTATGGCTACACCTTC. It translates to CSAGRGNYGYTF.

This clone was seen a few times. In DNA form, the CDR3 reads TGTGCTAGTGGCCTTGGGACGGCTCAAGAGACCCAGTACTTC. Its translation is CASGLGTAQETQYF. The rearrangement links TRBV12-5 to TRBJ2-5, with D possibly being TRBD1 or TRBD2 (5 bases each). The CDR3 loop spans 14 amino acids. Germline lookup yields CDR1 LGHNT and CDR2 FRNRAP. V was pared by 6 bases and J by 2 bases, with 13 bases between.

The genes are TRBV6-8 and TRBJ2-1, with D perhaps matching TRBD2 (6 bases). Germline-derived CDR1 and CDR2 are MNHGY and SAAAGT. This CDR3 region has 13 residues. Trimming cost V 6 bases and J 6 bases, with 12 bases left between them. The CDR3 DNA is TGTGCCAGCAGCTCCCTCGGGGGCAATGAGCAGTTCTTC. It yields the protein CASSSLGGNEQFF.

A word on this clone: The junction departs from the called germline gene at one end, perhaps through a read error. Residues arising from an ambiguous or unread base are written as X. The chain has TRBV11-3 and TRBJ2-7; 9 bases map to TRBD1. In germline, CDR1 is SGHNT, CDR2 YENEEA. CDR3 length equals 15 residues. CDR3 coding DNA: TGTGCCAGCAGCCGACAACAGGGGGCTGGCTACGARCAGTACTTC. This translates into CASSRQQGAGYXQYF. The CDR3 as a whole reads CASSRQQGAGYEQYF.

The chain recombines TRBV2 with TRBJ2-2; 7 bases agree with TRBD2. V trimming: 2 bases; J trimming: 5 bases; junction bases outside the gene matches: 5. Germline loops: CDR1 SNHLY, CDR2 FYNNEI. This CDR3 spans 15 amino acids. The CDR3 DNA is TGTGCCAGCAGTGAAAACTGGGGGGGAACCGGGGAGCTGTTTTTT. It encodes CASSENWGGTGELFF.

Worth noting for this clone: Within the sample, other DNA sequences also encode this same CDR3. V usage is TRBV5-1 and J usage is TRBJ1-5; 7 bases are a match to TRBD1. J was trimmed by 6 bases and V by 0 bases; bases with no gene match: 3. Per germline, CDR1 SGHRS and CDR2 YFSETQ. The CDR3 has 14 amino acids. CDR3: CASSLEGAGQPQHF. CDR3 in DNA: TGCGCCAGCAGCTTGGAGGGGGCCGGTCAGCCCCAGCATTTT.

The V call is TRBV6-1, the J call TRBJ1-1; D not resolved. Germline CDR1 MNHNS, CDR2 SASEGT. Trimming stripped 1 base from V and 10 bases from J, with 13 bases between. The CDR3 contains 13 residues. The CDR3 reads CASSEGPRVRAFF. CDR3 nucleotide sequence: TGTGCCAGCAGTGAAGGACCGAGGGTGCGAGCTTTCTTT.

This chain uses TRBV5-1 with TRBJ2-2; D is unresolved. The V gene lost 0 bases and the J gene lost 2 bases, with 11 bases spanning the gap. CDR1 SGHRS and CDR2 YFSETQ come from the germline V gene. This CDR3 spans 16 amino acids. CDR3 sequence: CASSLEVGINTGELFF. As DNA, the CDR3 is TGCGCCAGCAGCTTGGAGGTGGGAATAAACACCGGGGAGCTGTTTTTT.